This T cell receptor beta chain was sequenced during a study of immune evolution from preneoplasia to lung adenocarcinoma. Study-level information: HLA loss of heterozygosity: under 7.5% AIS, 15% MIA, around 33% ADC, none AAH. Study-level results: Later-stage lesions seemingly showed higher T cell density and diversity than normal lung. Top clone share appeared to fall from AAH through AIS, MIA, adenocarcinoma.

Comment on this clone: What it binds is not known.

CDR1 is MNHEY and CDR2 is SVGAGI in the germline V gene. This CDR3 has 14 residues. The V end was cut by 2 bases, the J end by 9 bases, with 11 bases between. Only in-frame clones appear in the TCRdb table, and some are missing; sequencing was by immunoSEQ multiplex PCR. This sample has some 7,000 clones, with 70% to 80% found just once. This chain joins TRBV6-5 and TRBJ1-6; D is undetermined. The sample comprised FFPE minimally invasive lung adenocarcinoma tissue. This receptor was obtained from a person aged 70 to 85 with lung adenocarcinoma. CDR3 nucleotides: TGTGCCAGCAGTTACGGGCCGGTAGCTTCACCCCTCCACTTT. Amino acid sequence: CASSYGPVASPLHF.